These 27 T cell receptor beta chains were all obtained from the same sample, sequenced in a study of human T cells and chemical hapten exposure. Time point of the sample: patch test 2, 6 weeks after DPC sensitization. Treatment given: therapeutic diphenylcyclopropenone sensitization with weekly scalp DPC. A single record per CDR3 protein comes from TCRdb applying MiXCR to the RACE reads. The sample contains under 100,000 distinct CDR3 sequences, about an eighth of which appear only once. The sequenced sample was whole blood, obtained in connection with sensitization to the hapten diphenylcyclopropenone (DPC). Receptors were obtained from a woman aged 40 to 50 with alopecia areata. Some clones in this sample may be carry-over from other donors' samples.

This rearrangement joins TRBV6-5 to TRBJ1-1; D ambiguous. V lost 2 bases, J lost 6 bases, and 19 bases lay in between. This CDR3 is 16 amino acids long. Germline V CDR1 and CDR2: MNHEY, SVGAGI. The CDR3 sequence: CASSYKTLIQNPEAFF. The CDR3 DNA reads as TGTGCCAGCAGTTACAAAACACTTATACAGAATCCTGAAGCTTTCTTT.

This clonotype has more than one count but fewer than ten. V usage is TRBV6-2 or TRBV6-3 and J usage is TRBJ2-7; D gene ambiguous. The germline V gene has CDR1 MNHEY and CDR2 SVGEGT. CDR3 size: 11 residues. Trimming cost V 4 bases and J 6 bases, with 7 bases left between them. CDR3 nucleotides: TGTGCCAGCAGTTTGGCAGTCGAGCAGTACTTC. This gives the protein CASSLAVEQYF.

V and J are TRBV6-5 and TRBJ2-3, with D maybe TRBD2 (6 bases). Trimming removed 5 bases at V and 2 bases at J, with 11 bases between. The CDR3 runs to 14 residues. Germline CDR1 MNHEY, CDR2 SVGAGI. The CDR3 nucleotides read TGTGCCAGCAGTCGACGGGACTTCACAGATACGCAGTATTTT. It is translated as CASSRRDFTDTQYF.

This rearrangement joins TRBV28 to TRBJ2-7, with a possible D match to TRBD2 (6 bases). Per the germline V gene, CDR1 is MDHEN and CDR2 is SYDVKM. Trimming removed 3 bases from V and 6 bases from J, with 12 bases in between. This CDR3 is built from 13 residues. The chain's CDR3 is CASSFGRRSEQYF. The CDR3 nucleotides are TGTGCCAGCAGTTTCGGGAGAAGGAGCGAGCAGTACTTC. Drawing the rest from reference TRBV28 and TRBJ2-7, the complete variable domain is DVKVTQSSRYLVKRTGEKVFLECVQDMDHENMFWYRQDPGLGLRLIYFSYDVKMKEKGDIPEGYSVSREKKERFSLILESASTNQTSMYLCASSFGRRSEQYFGPGTRLTVT.

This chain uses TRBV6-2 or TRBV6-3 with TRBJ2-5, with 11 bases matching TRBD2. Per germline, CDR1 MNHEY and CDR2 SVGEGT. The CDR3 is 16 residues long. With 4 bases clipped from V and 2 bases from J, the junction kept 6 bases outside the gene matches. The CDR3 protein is CASSSLAGGRQETQYF. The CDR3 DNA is TGTGCCAGCAGTTCCCTAGCGGGAGGACGGCAAGAGACCCAGTACTTC.

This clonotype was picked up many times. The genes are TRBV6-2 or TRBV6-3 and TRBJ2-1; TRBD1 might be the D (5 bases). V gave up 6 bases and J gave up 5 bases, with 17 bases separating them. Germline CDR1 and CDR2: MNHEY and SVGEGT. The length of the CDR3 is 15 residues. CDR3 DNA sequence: TGTGCCAGCAGGCCCGACAGTAAGGCGGACAATGAGCAGTTCTTC. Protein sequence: CASRPDSKADNEQFF.

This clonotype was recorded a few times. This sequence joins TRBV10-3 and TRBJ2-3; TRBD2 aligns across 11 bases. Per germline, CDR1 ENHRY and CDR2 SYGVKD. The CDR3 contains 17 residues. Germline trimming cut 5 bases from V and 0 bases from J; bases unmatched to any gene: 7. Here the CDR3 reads CAISSSGTSGSTDTQYF. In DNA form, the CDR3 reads TGTGCCATCAGTAGCTCCGGGACTAGCGGTAGCACAGATACGCAGTATTTT.

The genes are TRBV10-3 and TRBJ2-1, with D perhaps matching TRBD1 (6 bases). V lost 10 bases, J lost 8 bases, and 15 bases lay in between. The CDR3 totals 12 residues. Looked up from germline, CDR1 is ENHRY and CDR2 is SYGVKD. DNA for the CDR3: TGTGCCACTACGATCACAGGGTATGAGCAGTTCTTC. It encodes CATTITGYEQFF.

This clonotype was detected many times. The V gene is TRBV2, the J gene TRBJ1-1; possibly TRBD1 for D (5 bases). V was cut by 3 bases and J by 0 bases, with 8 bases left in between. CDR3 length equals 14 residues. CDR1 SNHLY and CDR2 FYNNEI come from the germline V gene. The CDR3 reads CASSEDIMNTEAFF. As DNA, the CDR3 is TGTGCCAGCAGTGAGGACATAATGAACACTGAAGCTTTCTTT.

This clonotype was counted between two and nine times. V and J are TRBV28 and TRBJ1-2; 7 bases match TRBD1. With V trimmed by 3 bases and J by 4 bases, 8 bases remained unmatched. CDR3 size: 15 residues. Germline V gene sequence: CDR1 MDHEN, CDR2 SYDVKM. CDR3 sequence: CASSFDRVLSYGYTF. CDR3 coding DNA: TGTGCCAGCAGTTTCGACAGGGTTCTGAGCTATGGCTACACCTTC.

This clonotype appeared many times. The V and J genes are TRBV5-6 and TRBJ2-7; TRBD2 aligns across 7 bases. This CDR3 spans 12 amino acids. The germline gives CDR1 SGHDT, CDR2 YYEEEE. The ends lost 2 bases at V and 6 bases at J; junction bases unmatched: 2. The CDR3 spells CASSLVAGEQYF. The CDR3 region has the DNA TGTGCCAGCAGCTTAGTAGCGGGCGAGCAGTACTTC.

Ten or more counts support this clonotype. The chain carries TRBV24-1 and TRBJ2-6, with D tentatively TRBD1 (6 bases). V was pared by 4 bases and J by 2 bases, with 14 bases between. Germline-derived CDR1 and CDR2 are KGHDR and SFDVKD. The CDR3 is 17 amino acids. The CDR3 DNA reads TGTGCCACCAGTGAGGGGGCAGGGACCCCTGGGGCCAACGTCCTGACTTTC. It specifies CATSEGAGTPGANVLTF.

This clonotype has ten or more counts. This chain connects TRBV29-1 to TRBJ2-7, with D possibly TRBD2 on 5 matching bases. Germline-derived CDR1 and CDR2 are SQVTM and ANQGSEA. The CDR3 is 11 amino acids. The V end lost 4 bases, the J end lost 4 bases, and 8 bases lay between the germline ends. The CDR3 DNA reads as TGCAGCGTTGCTAGGGAGTACGAGCAGTACTTC. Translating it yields CSVAREYEQYF.

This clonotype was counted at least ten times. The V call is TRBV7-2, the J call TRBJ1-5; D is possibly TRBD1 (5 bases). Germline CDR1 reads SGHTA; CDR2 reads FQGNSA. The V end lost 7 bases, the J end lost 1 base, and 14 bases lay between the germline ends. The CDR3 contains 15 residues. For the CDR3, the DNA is TGTGCCAGCACGACGGGGGGATGGAGCAATCAGCCCCAGCATTTT. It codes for CASTTGGWSNQPQHF.

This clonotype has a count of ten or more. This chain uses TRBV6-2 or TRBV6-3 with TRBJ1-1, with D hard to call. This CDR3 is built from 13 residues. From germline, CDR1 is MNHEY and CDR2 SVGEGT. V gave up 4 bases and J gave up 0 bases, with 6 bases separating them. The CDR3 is CASSSRMNTEAFF. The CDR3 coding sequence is TGTGCCAGCAGTTCGAGGATGAACACTGAAGCTTTCTTT.

The CDR3 protein is CASNPSGTDTQYF. The CDR3 DNA reads TGTGCCAGTAACCCCAGCGGCACAGATACGCAGTATTTT. The chain couples TRBV19 to TRBJ2-3; no clear D gene. This CDR3 has 13 residues. Trimming removed 7 bases from V and 1 base from J, with 9 bases in between. CDR1 LNHDA and CDR2 SQIVND come from the germline V gene (reference sequence).

The DNA for the CDR3 is TGTGCCAGCAGCTCGTCAACTAAGAACGGGGAGCTGTTTTTT. Residues: CASSSSTKNGELFF. V usage is TRBV7-9 and J usage is TRBJ2-2; D gene uncertain. This CDR3 is built from 14 residues. V lost 4 bases, J lost 7 bases, and 13 bases lay in between. Germline V gene data show CDR1 as SEHNR and CDR2 as FQNEAQ (reference sequence).

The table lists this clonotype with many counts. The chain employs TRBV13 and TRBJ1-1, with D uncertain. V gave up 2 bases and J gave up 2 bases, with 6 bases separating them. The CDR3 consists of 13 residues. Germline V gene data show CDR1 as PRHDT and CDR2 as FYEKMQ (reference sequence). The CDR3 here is CASSLNRNTEAFF. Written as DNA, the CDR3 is TGTGCCAGCAGCTTAAACCGAAACACTGAAGCTTTCTTT.

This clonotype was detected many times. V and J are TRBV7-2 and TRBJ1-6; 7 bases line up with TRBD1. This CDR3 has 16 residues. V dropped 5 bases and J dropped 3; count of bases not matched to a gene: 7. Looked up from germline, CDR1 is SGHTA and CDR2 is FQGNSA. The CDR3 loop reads CASSLDRADYNSPLHF. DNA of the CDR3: TGTGCCAGCAGCCTCGACAGGGCAGACTATAATTCACCCCTCCACTTT.

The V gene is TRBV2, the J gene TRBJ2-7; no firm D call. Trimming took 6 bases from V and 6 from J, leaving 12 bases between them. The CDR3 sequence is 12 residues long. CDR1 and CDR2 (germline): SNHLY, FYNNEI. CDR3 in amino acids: CASRREWGEQYF. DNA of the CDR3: TGTGCCAGCAGACGCGAATGGGGCGAGCAGTACTTC.

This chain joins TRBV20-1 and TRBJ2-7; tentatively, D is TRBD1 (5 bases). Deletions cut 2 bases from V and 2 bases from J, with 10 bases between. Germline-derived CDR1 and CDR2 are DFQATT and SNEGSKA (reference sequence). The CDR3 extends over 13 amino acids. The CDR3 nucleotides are TGCAGTGCTAGATCCGACAGAACCTACGAGCAGTACTTC. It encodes CSARSDRTYEQYF.

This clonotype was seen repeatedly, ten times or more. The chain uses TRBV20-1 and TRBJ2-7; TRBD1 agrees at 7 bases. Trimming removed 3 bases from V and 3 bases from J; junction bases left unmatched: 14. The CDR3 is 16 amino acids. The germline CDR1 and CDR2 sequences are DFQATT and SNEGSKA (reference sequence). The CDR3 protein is CSARRGQDSHHYEQYF. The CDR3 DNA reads TGCAGTGCTAGGCGCGGACAGGACAGTCACCACTACGAGCAGTACTTC.

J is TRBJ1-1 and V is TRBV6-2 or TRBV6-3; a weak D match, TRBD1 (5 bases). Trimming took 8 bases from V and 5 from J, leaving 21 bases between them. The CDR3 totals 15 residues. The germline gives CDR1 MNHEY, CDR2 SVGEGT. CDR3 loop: CASGRTGLHPTEAFF. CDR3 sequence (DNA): TGTGCCAGCGGACGAACGGGACTCCATCCGACTGAAGCTTTCTTT.

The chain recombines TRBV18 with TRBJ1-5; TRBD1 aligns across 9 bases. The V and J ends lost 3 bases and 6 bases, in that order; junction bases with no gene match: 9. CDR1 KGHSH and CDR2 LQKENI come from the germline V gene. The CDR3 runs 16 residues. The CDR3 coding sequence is TGTGCCAGCTCACCGTCGGGACAGGGTATGAGTCAGCCCCAGCATTTT. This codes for CASSPSGQGMSQPQHF.

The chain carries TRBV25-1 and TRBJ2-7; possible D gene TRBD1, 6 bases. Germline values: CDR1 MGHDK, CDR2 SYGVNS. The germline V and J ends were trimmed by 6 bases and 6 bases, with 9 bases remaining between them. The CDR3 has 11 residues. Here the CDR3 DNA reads TGTGCCAGCAGCGGACAGTTCGAGCAGTACTTC. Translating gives CASSGQFEQYF.

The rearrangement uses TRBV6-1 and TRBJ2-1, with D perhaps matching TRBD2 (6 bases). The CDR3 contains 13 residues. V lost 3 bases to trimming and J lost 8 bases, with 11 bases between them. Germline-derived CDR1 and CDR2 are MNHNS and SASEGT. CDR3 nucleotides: TGTGCCAGCAGTGAGCCGGGGGTCTATGAGCAGTTCTTC. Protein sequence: CASSEPGVYEQFF.

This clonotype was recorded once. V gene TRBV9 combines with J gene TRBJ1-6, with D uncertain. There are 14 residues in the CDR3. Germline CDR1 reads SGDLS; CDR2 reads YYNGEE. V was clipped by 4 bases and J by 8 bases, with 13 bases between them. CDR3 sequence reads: CASSPRSEYSPLHF. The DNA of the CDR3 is TGTGCCAGCAGCCCCCGGTCAGAATATTCACCCCTCCACTTT.